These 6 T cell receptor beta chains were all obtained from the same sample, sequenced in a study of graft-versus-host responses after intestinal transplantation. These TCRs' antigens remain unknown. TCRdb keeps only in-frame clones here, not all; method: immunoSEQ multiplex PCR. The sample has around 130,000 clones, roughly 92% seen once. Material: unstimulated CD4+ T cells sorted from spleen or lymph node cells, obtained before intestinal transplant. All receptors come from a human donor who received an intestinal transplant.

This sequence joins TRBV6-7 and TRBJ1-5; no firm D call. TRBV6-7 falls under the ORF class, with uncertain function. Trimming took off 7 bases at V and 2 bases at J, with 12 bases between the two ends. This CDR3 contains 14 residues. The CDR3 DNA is TGTGCCAGCATCATGCCTCGGGGCAATCAGCCCCAGCATTTT. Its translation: CASIMPRGNQPQHF.

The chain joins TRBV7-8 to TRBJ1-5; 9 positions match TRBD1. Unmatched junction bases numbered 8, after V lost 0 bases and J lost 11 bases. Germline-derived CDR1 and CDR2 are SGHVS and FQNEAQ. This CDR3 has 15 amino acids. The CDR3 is CASSLAGQGMEAQHF. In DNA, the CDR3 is TGTGCCAGCAGCTTAGCGGGACAGGGCATGGAAGCCCAGCATTTT.

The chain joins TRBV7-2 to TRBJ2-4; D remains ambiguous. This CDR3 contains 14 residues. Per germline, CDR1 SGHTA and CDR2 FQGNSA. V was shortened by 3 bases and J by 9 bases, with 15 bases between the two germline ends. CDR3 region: CASSFGRKKTIQYF. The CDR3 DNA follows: TGTGCCAGCAGCTTTGGACGCAAGAAGACCATTCAGTACTTC.

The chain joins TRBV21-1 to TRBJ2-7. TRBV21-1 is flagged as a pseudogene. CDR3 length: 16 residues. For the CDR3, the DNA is TGTGCCAGCAGCAATGGACGGCCCACCTGGGCCTACGAGCAGTACTTC. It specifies CASSNGRPTWAYEQYF.

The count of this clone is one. CDR3 nucleotide sequence: TGTGCCAGCAGCTTCTTTAGTTTAAGCGGCTATGGCTACACCTTC. The encoded protein is CASSFFSLSGYGYTF. The rearrangement joins TRBV5-4 to TRBJ1-2; D is ambiguous. Germline lookup yields CDR1 SGHNT and CDR2 YYREEE (reference sequence). V lost 2 bases and J 4 bases, leaving 15 bases between the germline ends. The CDR3 sequence is 15 residues long.

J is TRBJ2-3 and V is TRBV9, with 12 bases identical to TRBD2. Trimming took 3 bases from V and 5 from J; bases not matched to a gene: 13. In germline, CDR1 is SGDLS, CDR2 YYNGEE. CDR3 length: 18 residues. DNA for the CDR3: TGTGCCAGCAGCGCTACACTCAGATCGGGACTAGCGGGAGATACGCAGTATTTT. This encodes CASSATLRSGLAGDTQYF.